This TCR beta chain emerged from a study of blood T cell repertoires in COVID-19. In the study overall: Donors in the United States, Italy and Spain gave samples during acute or convalescent COVID-19.

Methods used by the authors: By means of reference gene primer amplification, nucleated cell counts were estimated. Data came from immunoSEQ multiplex PCR; TCRdb stores just in-frame clones and leaves some out. For V, J and clone size, that table is used; D and trimming come from the DNA. The sample lists about 200,000 clones; 70% to 90% were seen once. Trimming took off 4 bases at V and 7 bases at J, with 11 bases between the two ends. This CDR3 is 14 amino acids long. Germline CDR1 SNHLY, CDR2 FYNNEI. The TCR was taken from a man aged 55 to 70 with active or convalescent COVID-19. Sequencing input: peripheral blood. The chain is built from TRBV2 and TRBJ1-6; D gene uncertain. The CDR3 region has the DNA TGTGCCAGCAGTGCGAGGCTTTTAAATTCACCCCTCCACTTT. Translating it yields CASSARLLNSPLHF.